The T cell receptor (beta chain) described here comes from a study of CD8 T cells in Susac syndrome. Reverse transcription used about 0.45 to 1 ug RNA and random hexamers. By means of immunoSEQ multiplex PCR, TCR beta CDR3 spanning 54 Vbeta and 13 Jbeta underwent amplification. TCRdb re-called the immunoSEQ multiplex PCR reads with MiXCR, one entry per CDR3 protein. The table includes more than 130,000 distinct CDR3 sequences, 94% detected once. TCR beta sequencing covered blood CD8+ and CD4+ T cells. While serving as controls, healthy donors were matched for age and sex. Both CD4+ and CD8+ T cells were negatively isolated, and TEMRA cells underwent FACS enrichment. Germline assignment: CDR1 SNHLY and CDR2 FYNNEI. The length of the CDR3 is 14 residues. Trimming cost V 5 bases and J 3 bases, with 12 bases left between them.

V gene TRBV2 combines with J gene TRBJ2-3, with D possibly TRBD2 on 5 matching bases. Sequenced sample: CD8+ T cells from PBMCs. The sequence derives from a human donor in good health. For the CDR3, the DNA is TGTGCCAGCAGTACGGGATCTCGAACAGATACGCAGTATTTT. Amino acid sequence: CASSTGSRTDTQYF.